This T cell receptor beta chain was identified during a study of PD-1 blockade in classical Hodgkin lymphoma. All trial patients relapsed after autologous stem cell transplantation. Best responses were complete response, partial response or progressive disease. The repertoire was sequenced with immunoSEQ multiplex PCR; TCRdb's copy has only in-frame clones and lacks some. This table holds 95,000 or so clones, around four fifths found once. This clone was detected once. Its antigen is unidentified. V was clipped by 0 bases and J by 7 bases, with 15 bases between them. This CDR3 spans 15 amino acids. Germline CDR1 and CDR2: MNHEY and SVGAGI. General study points: In CD4+ cells, TCR diversity went up significantly by C4D1, but in CD8+ cells it did not. Newly diagnosed and completely responding patients shared comparable baseline diversity. As was reported, newly diagnosed patients showed lower baseline TCR diversity than healthy donors did.

The specimen comprised peripheral blood mononuclear cells (PBMCs), sampled at baseline. J is TRBJ1-2 and V is TRBV6-5; D unclear. This clonotype was obtained from a human donor with classical Hodgkin lymphoma. The CDR3 DNA follows: TGTGCCAGCAGTTACTCACCAGGCTATGGTTCTGGCTACACCTTC. Amino acid sequence: CASSYSPGYGSGYTF.